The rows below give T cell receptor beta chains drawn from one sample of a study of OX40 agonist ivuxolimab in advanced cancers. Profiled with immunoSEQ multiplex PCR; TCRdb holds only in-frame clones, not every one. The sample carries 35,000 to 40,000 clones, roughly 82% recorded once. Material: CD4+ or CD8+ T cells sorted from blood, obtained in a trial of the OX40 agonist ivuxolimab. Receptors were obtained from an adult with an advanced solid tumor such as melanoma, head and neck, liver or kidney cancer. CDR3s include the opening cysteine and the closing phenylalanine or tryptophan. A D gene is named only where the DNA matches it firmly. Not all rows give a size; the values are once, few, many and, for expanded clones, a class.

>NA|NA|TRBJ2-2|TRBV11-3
TGTGCCAGCAGCTTATCAGGTGCCGGGGAGCTGTTTTTT
CASSLSGAGELFF
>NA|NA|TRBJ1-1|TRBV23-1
TGCGCCAGCAGTCAATCGTCCAGGGAAGGGGGGTCTGAAGCTTTCTTT
CASSQSSREGGSEAFF
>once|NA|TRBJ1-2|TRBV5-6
TGTGCCACCGCCACCCTGTCGGGGGAACACTATGGCTACACCTTC
CATATLSGEHYGYTF
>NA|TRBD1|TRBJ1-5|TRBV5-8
TGTGCCAGCAGCCTCCAGGGGGGAAGCAATCAGCCCCAGCATTTT
CASSLQGGSNQPQHF
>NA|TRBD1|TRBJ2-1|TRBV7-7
TGTGCTAGCAGCTCCGGGACAGGGCTTTACAATGAGCAGTTCTTC
CASSSGTGLYNEQFF
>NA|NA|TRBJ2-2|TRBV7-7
TGTGCTAGCAGCTTAGCGTTCGGGGAGCTGTTTTTT
CASSLAFGELFF
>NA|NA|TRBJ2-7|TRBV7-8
TGTGCCAGCAGCTTAACCCGGCAGGGTGGCCCCTACGAGCAGTACTTC
CASSLTRQGGPYEQYF
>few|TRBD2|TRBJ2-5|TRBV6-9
TGTGCCAGCATCTCTTGGCGGGAGGGCCAAGAGACCCAGTACTTC
CASISWREGQETQYF
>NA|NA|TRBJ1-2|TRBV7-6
TGTGCCAGCAGCTTAGCAGTGATTAACTATGGCTACACCTTC
CASSLAVINYGYTF
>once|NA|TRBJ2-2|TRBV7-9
TGTGCCAGCAGCTTCCGGTCGGTGGACACCGGGGAGCTGTTTTTT
CASSFRSVDTGELFF
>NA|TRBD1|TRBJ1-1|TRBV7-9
TGTGCCAGCAGCTTATTCCCAGGGGGCGCGAACACTGAAGCTTTCTTT
CASSLFPGGANTEAFF
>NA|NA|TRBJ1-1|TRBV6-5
TGTGCCAGCAGTTATTCACAGATCATGAACACTGAAGCTTTCTTT
CASSYSQIMNTEAFF
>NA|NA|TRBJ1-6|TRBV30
TGTGCCTGGATCGGGGGGCGGAATTCACCCCTCCACTTT
CAWIGGRNSPLHF
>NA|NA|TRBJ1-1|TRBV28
TGTGCCAGCAGTTTTGTTGGAGGTCTAGCTGTCGACACTGAAGCTTTCTTT
CASSFVGGLAVDTEAFF
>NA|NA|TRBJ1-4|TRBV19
TGTGCCAGTAGTATAGGGCTCGGTAATGAAAAACTGTTTTTT
CASSIGLGNEKLFF
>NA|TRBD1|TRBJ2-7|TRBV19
TGTGCCAGTAACCCCCGGGACAGGATCTACGAGCAGTACTTC
CASNPRDRIYEQYF
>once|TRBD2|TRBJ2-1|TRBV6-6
TGTGCCAGCAGCCGACTAGCGGGGGCCAATGAGCAGTTCTTC
CASSRLAGANEQFF
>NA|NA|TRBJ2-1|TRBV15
TGTGCCACCAGCAGAGTCGGCAACTACAATGAGCAGTTCTTC
CATSRVGNYNEQFF
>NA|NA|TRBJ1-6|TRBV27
TGTGCCAGCAGTTTTGGGGTCAATAATTCACCCCTCCACTTT
CASSFGVNNSPLHF
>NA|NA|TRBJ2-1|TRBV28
TGTGCCAGCAGTTTGGGAACCACCTGGGGTGAGCAGTTCTTC
CASSLGTTWGEQFF
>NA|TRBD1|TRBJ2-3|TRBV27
TGTGCCAGCAGTTGGTCGGGACAGCTCGTTGGTACGCAGTATTTT
CASSWSGQLVGTQYF
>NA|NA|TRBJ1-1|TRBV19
TGTGCCAGTAGTATAGATGGTTCGCGGAACACTGAAGCTTTCTTT
CASSIDGSRNTEAFF